This TCR beta chain came from a study of blood T cell repertoires in COVID-19. For the study at large: There were acute and convalescent COVID-19 samples, and they came from the United States, Italy and Spain. Sources were T cells, B-cell-depleted T cells, or PBMCs; the material itself was cDNA or gDNA.

The CDR3 covers 12 residues. Trimming shortened V by 5 bases and J by 5 bases, and 9 bases separated the two germline ends. Germline assignment: CDR1 MNHEY and CDR2 SVGAGI. Sequenced by immunoSEQ multiplex PCR; TCRdb stores in-frame clones only, minus some. The data show approximately 190,000 clones, with around four fifths seen just once and approximately 15% held by the top ten. Sequencing was performed on peripheral blood. The V call is TRBV6-5, the J call TRBJ1-1, with D unclear. The source is a man aged 30 to 45 with active or convalescent COVID-19. CDR3 loop: CASSRGKTEAFF. Here the CDR3 DNA reads TGTGCCAGCAGTCGAGGGAAAACTGAAGCTTTCTTT.